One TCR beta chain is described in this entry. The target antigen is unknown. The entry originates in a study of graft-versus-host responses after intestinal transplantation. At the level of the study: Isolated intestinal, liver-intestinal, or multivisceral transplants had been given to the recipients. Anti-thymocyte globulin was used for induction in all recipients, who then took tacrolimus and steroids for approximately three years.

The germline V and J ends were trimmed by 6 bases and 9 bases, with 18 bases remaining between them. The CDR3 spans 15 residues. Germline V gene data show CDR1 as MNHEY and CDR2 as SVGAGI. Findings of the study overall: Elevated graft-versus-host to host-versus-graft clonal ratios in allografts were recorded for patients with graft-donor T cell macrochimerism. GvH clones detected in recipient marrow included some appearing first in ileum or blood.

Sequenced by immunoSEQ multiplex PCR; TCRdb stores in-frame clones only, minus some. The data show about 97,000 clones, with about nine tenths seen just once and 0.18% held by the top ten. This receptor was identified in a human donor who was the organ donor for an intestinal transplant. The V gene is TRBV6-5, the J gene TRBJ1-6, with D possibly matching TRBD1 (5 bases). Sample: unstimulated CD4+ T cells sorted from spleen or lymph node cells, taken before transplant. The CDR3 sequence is CASRITTGDGSPLHF. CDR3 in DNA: TGTGCCAGCAGAATCACAACAGGCGATGGTTCACCCCTCCACTTT.